These 8 T cell receptor beta chains were all obtained from the same sample, sequenced in a study of spatial heterogeneity in lung cancer (dated by TCRdb to between 2018 and 2020). Library preparation used 5' RACE. Sequencing used a NextSeq 500. TCRdb reprocessed the public reads (quality trimming at Q25 with fastp, clone calling with MiXCR) and kept in-frame beta chains. Identical CDR3 protein sequences are pooled into one entry, listed with their most common genes and DNA. The sample table lists 60,000 to 85,000 distinct CDR3 sequences, over 7% of them with a count of one. 1.9% of the sample is in the top ten clones. This specimen's time point label, interpreted: blood at routine non-recurrence follow-up after resection. Sequences were derived from PBMCs, sampled at follow-up. The receptor source for this set is a female donor with early-stage non-small cell lung cancer.

V is TRBV9 and J is TRBJ2-2; D is undetermined. The ends were cut back, 0 bases at V and 4 bases at J, with 10 bases in the middle. Germline-derived CDR1 and CDR2 are SGDLS and YYNGEE. The CDR3 runs to 15 residues. The CDR3 nucleotides are TGTGCCAGCAGCGTAGGTGAAGGGCGCACCGGGGAGCTGTTTTTT. Protein: CASSVGEGRTGELFF.

This clonotype has a single count. This CDR3 is missing its conserved last phenylalanine or tryptophan, likely due to a read error. The chain couples TRBV12-3 or TRBV12-4 to TRBJ1-1; tentative D call: TRBD1 (5 bases). V shed 7 bases and J shed 1 base, with 13 bases lying between them. The CDR3 runs to 14 residues. The CDR3 spells CASTRGLPNTEAFS. In DNA form, the CDR3 reads TGTGCCAGCACAAGGGGACTTCCGAACACTGAAGCTTTCTCT.

This clonotype was counted many times. V and J are TRBV7-9 and TRBJ1-1; D is uncertain. The CDR3 extends over 14 amino acids. The V end lost 3 bases, the J end lost 1 base, and 9 bases lay between the germline ends. In germline, CDR1 is SEHNR, CDR2 FQNEAQ (reference sequence). CDR3 bases: TGTGCCAGCAGCTTGAACAGTGGGAACACTGAAGCTTTCTTT. Its translation is CASSLNSGNTEAFF.

This clonotype was found many times. This chain links TRBV13 with TRBJ1-1, with 9 positions matching TRBD1. Germline V gene data show CDR1 as PRHDT and CDR2 as FYEKMQ (reference sequence). V was clipped by 3 bases and J by 3 bases; unmatched bases: 5. This CDR3 spans 15 amino acids. The CDR3 DNA reads as TGTGCCAGCAGCTTGGGACAGGGAGGGTACACTGAAGCTTTCTTT. The encoded protein is CASSLGQGGYTEAFF.

V and J are TRBV6-1 and TRBJ2-3, with a tentative D call TRBD2 (6 bases). The CDR3 is 12 amino acids. CDR1 is MNHNS and CDR2 is SASEGT in the germline V gene. V was cut by 6 bases and J by 4 bases, with 8 bases left in between. The CDR3 reads CASRGGPDTQYF. CDR3 DNA sequence: TGTGCCAGCAGAGGAGGGCCAGATACGCAGTATTTT.

This clonotype was picked up many times. J is TRBJ2-2 and V is TRBV2; D is uncertain. This CDR3 region has 16 residues. The germline V gene has CDR1 SNHLY and CDR2 FYNNEI. The V end was cut by 3 bases, the J end by 6 bases, with 17 bases between. CDR3 DNA sequence: TGTGCCAGCAGTGATACCCCGGCCGCATACCCCGGGGAGCTGTTTTTT. Translation gives CASSDTPAAYPGELFF.

This clonotype was detected only a few times. The chain recombines TRBV5-1 with TRBJ2-3; the D gene is possibly TRBD2 (5 bases). Germline V CDR1 and CDR2: SGHRS, YFSETQ. Trimming took 4 bases from V and 4 from J, leaving 13 bases between them. The CDR3 totals 14 residues. CDR3 DNA sequence: TGCGCCAGCAGCCAATACGAGGGATCAGATACGCAGTATTTT. Translating gives CASSQYEGSDTQYF. Full variable domain (rest looked up from reference TRBV5-1 and TRBJ2-3): KAGVTQTPRYLIKTRGQQVTLSCSPISGHRSVSWYQQTPGQGLQFLFEYFSETQRNKGNFPGRFSGRQFSNSRSEMNVSTLELGDSALYLCASSQYEGSDTQYFGPGTRLTVL.

This clonotype was observed many times. The chain carries TRBV13 and TRBJ2-1; 10 bases line up with TRBD1. The CDR3 spans 15 residues. Per germline, CDR1 PRHDT and CDR2 FYEKMQ (reference sequence). After removal of 5 bases from V and 7 bases from J, the junction contained 8 bases not matched to a gene. CDR3 region: CASSPTGTGANEQFF. CDR3 sequence (DNA): TGTGCCAGCAGCCCTACTGGGACAGGGGCAAATGAGCAGTTCTTC.